Included here is one TCR beta chain sequence, with context. Its antigen is unknown. These data originate in a study of shared clonotypes between healthy human individuals. Study-wide points: It was anticipated that sequencing depth would influence how many clonotypes donors shared.

Between the trimmed V and J ends, which lost 4 bases and 2 bases, there was a span of 17 bases. CDR3 size: 16 residues. Germline V gene data show CDR1 as SGHRS and CDR2 as YFSETQ. TCRdb's table, derived via immunoSEQ multiplex PCR, lists solely in-frame clones and lacks some. The data show over a million clones, around 97% seen once. Source material: naive CD4+ T cells sorted from blood. Subset: CD45RA+ positively selected. The receptor comes from a man aged 30-40 years in good health. J is TRBJ2-3 and V is TRBV5-1; D perhaps matches TRBD2 (6 bases). This chain's CDR3 is CASSRRANTLTDTQYF. The CDR3 DNA sequence: TGCGCCAGCAGCAGGAGGGCTAACACCCTCACAGATACGCAGTATTTT. Together with reference TRBV5-1 and TRBJ2-3, the CDR3 gives the full variable domain: KAGVTQTPRYLIKTRGQQVTLSCSPISGHRSVSWYQQTPGQGLQFLFEYFSETQRNKGNFPGRFSGRQFSNSRSEMNVSTLELGDSALYLCASSRRANTLTDTQYFGPGTRLTVL.